This T cell receptor (beta chain) was sequenced during a study of blood T cells in healthy people across ages. Study-level results: Diversity was estimated from one million T cells, and these estimates were considered underestimates.

Worth noting for this clonotype: The antigen remains undetermined.

For the second PCR, which ran for roughly 6 to 12 cycles, a sample-barcoded 5' primer and a J-beta primer mix were used. TCRdb called the 5' RACE reads again in MiXCR, with one record for every CDR3 protein. The table lists just under 900,000 distinct CDR3 sequences, around 30% of them singletons. J gave up 4 bases and V 5 bases, and 6 bases lay outside the gene matches. This CDR3 region has 14 residues. CDR1 and CDR2 from the germline V gene are SGHTA and FQGNSA. The sample comprised blood. V usage is TRBV7-2 and J usage is TRBJ2-3; 7 bases align to TRBD1. The source is a woman older than 75 in good health. The CDR3 reads CASSPQDRADTQYF. The CDR3 DNA reads as TGTGCCAGCAGCCCACAAGACAGGGCAGATACGCAGTATTTT.